Presented here are 25 T cell receptor beta chains from one specimen sequenced in a study of CD4 T cells in relation to SARS-CoV-2 and coronaviruses. Unexposed donor CD4+ T cells date from about 2011-2018, before the COVID-19 pandemic. Isolation of CD4+ T cells took place after approximately 11 days in culture. These receptors are not linked to any known antigen. Data came from immunoSEQ multiplex PCR; TCRdb stores just in-frame clones and leaves some out. The table lists tens of thousands of clones, 60% to 80% of them singletons. The sequencing input was CD4+ T cells from PBMCs, cultured in vitro. Receptors were obtained from a human donor in good health.

The rearrangement links TRBV6-5 to TRBJ2-7; TRBD1 or TRBD2 may be the D gene (5 bases each). This CDR3 is 12 amino acids long. Trimming took 4 bases from V and 6 from J, leaving 10 bases between them. Germline values: CDR1 MNHEY, CDR2 SVGAGI. The CDR3 nucleotides read TGTGCCAGCAGTTGGGACGGTGGCGAGCAGTACTTC. It yields the protein CASSWDGGEQYF.

The rearrangement joins TRBV3-1 (or the pseudogene TRBV3-2) to TRBJ2-5; 12 bases are a match to TRBD2. This CDR3 is built from 16 residues. The germline CDR1 and CDR2 sequences are LGHDT and YNNKEL (reference sequence). V shed 4 bases and J 5 bases; nucleotides not matched to a gene: 8. The CDR3 coding sequence is TGTGCCAGCAGCCGAGCGACTAGCGGGAGATCTGAGACCCAGTACTTC. This codes for CASSRATSGRSETQYF.

The CDR3 here is CASSVGGGVTEAFF. Written as DNA, the CDR3 is TGTGCCAGCAGCGTGGGGGGCGGTGTCACTGAAGCTTTCTTT. The chain has TRBV14 and TRBJ1-1; perhaps TRBD1 as D (6 bases). The CDR3 has 14 amino acids. V lost 5 bases to trimming and J lost 4 bases, with 14 bases between them. CDR1 is SGHDN and CDR2 is FVKESK in the germline V gene.

V gene TRBV5-4 combines with J gene TRBJ2-5; 8 bases agree with TRBD2. CDR3 size: 15 residues. V was pared by 5 bases and J by 2 bases, with 8 bases of the junction left unmatched. CDR1 is SGHNT and CDR2 is YYREEE in the germline V gene (reference sequence). DNA for the CDR3: TGTGCCAGCAGTTTAGCGGGAAGAGGGCAAGAGACCCAGTACTTC. Translating it yields CASSLAGRGQETQYF. The variable domain in full, completed from reference TRBV5-4 and TRBJ2-5, reads ETGVTQSPTHLIKTRGQQVTLRCSSQSGHNTVSWYQQALGQGPQFIFQYYREEENGRGNFPPRFSGLQFPNYSSELNVNALELDDSALYLCASSLAGRGQETQYFGPGTRLLVL.

CDR3 DNA: TGTGCCAGCTCAGCAACTCCTCACTACGAGCAGTACTTC. It specifies CASSATPHYEQYF. The V call is TRBV18, the J call TRBJ2-7; no definite D call. The ends were cut back, 5 bases at V and 3 bases at J, with 11 bases in the middle. Germline V gene data show CDR1 as KGHSH and CDR2 as LQKENI. The CDR3 is made up of 13 amino acids. The full variable domain, its missing parts supplied by reference TRBV18 and TRBJ2-7, is NAGVMQNPRHLVRRRGQEARLRCSPMKGHSHVYWYRQLPEEGLKFMVYLQKENIIDESGMPKERFSAEFPKEGPSILRIQQVVRGDSAAYFCASSATPHYEQYFGPGTRLTVT.

The CDR3 region is CARGYWGEQYF. CDR3 DNA sequence: TGTGCCAGGGGATACTGGGGGGAGCAGTACTTC. The chain carries TRBV28 and TRBJ2-7; D tentatively fits TRBD1 or TRBD2 (5 bases each). Germline loops: CDR1 MDHEN, CDR2 SYDVKM. The V gene lost 9 bases and the J gene lost 7 bases, with 13 bases spanning the gap. The CDR3 loop spans 11 amino acids. Based on the CDR3 plus reference TRBV28 and TRBJ2-7, the full variable domain is DVKVTQSSRYLVKRTGEKVFLECVQDMDHENMFWYRQDPGLGLRLIYFSYDVKMKEKGDIPEGYSVSREKKERFSLILESASTNQTSMYLCARGYWGEQYFGPGTRLTVT.

V is TRBV10-3 and J is TRBJ2-7; TRBD2 is a possible D gene (5 bases). CDR1 and CDR2 from the germline V gene are ENHRY and SYGVKD. This CDR3 contains 14 residues. The ends were cut back, 2 bases at V and 1 base at J, with 9 bases in the middle. The chain's CDR3 is CAISEGPGSYEQYF. The CDR3 region has the DNA TGTGCCATCAGTGAGGGGCCGGGATCCTACGAGCAGTACTTC.

In this sample, this clone turned up a few times. The V gene is TRBV5-6, the J gene TRBJ2-7; TRBD1 aligns across 10 bases. V lost 5 bases, J lost 4 bases, and 6 bases stayed unmatched. Germline CDR1 and CDR2: SGHDT and YYEEEE. The CDR3 spans 14 residues. The DNA of the CDR3 is TGTGCCAGCAGTGCGGGACAGGGGTTATACGAGCAGTACTTC. Translated: CASSAGQGLYEQYF.

The J gene is TRBJ2-4, the V gene TRBV19, with D perhaps TRBD1 (6 bases). CDR1 is LNHDA, CDR2 SQIVND, per germline (reference sequence). This CDR3 comprises 16 residues. Trimming stripped 6 bases from V and 0 bases from J, with 15 bases between. The CDR3 DNA is TGTGCCAGTAGAAACAGGGCCCCCTCAGCCAAAAACATTCAGTACTTC. Amino acids: CASRNRAPSAKNIQYF. Variable domain in full (rest from reference TRBV19 and TRBJ2-4): DGGITQSPKYLFRKEGQNVTLSCEQNLNHDAMYWYRQDPGQGLRLIYYSQIVNDFQKGDIAEGYSVSREKKESFPLTVTSAQKNPTAFYLCASRNRAPSAKNIQYFGAGTRLSVL.

The chain recombines TRBV6-5 with TRBJ2-1, with TRBD2 matching over 13 bases. The CDR3 covers 14 residues. V shed 6 bases, J shed 6 bases, and the junction held 2 bases outside the gene matches. CDR1 is MNHEY, CDR2 SVGAGI, per germline. The CDR3 DNA is TGTGCCAGCAGAACTAGCGGGAGGGCCAATGAGCAGTTCTTC. Amino acids: CASRTSGRANEQFF.

This rearrangement joins TRBV5-4 to TRBJ2-1; 7 nucleotides line up with TRBD1. The CDR3 has 14 amino acids. V lost 3 bases and J lost 5; bases outside the gene matches: 5. Germline values: CDR1 SGHNT, CDR2 YYREEE (reference sequence). CDR3 protein: CASSSGQPDNEQFF. The CDR3, as DNA: TGTGCCAGCAGCTCGGGACAGCCGGACAATGAGCAGTTCTTC.

The J gene is TRBJ1-6, the V gene TRBV28; no reliable D call. The CDR3 covers 14 residues. Germline-derived CDR1 and CDR2 are MDHEN and SYDVKM. V was pared by 7 bases and J by 8 bases, with 15 bases between. CDR3 sequence: CASTVGYSDSPLHF. The CDR3 DNA reads TGTGCCAGCACCGTGGGTTATTCAGATTCACCCCTCCACTTT.

The rearrangement links TRBV24-1 to TRBJ1-4, with D maybe TRBD1 (5 bases). V lost 6 bases and J 8 bases, leaving 18 bases between the germline ends. The CDR3 spans 15 residues. The V gene's germline CDR1 is KGHDR and CDR2 SFDVKD. The CDR3, as DNA: TGTGCCACCAGTACATCCCGCCAGGGCCGGGAAAAACTGTTTTTT. It is translated as CATSTSRQGREKLFF.

The chain is built from TRBV5-1 and TRBJ1-1; D unclear. The germline V gene encodes CDR1 SGHRS and CDR2 YFSETQ. Trimming removed 1 base at V and 4 bases at J, with 11 bases between. The CDR3 runs 14 residues. CDR3 in amino acids: CASSLYGPSTEAFF. The CDR3 DNA is TGCGCCAGCAGCTTGTACGGGCCGAGCACTGAAGCTTTCTTT.

The chain joins TRBV29-1 to TRBJ2-1; the match to TRBD1 covers 9 bases. This CDR3 spans 14 amino acids. The junction had 3 bases not matched to a gene; V was cut back by 4 bases and J by 2 bases. The germline V gene encodes CDR1 SQVTM and CDR2 ANQGSEA. CDR3 region: CSVGTGGTYNEQFF. The CDR3 DNA is TGCAGCGTTGGAACAGGGGGCACCTACAATGAGCAGTTCTTC.

This rearrangement joins TRBV19 to TRBJ2-7; a weak D match, TRBD1 (5 bases). V gave up 4 bases and J gave up 4 bases, with 11 bases separating them. Germline lookup yields CDR1 LNHDA and CDR2 SQIVND (reference sequence). The CDR3 consists of 13 residues. The CDR3 DNA follows: TGTGCCAGTAGTAATTCGGACACTTACGAGCAGTACTTC. Protein product: CASSNSDTYEQYF.

About this clone: This specimen includes other DNA sequences encoding the same CDR3. The chain links TRBV9 to TRBJ1-5; D is unclear. The V gene's germline CDR1 is SGDLS and CDR2 YYNGEE. This CDR3 spans 14 amino acids. The V gene lost 0 bases and the J gene lost 4 bases, with 8 bases spanning the gap. For the CDR3, the DNA is TGTGCCAGCAGCGTAGGGGGTCAGAATCAGCCCCAGCATTTT. This sequence encodes CASSVGGQNQPQHF.

The chain recombines TRBV5-6 with TRBJ2-3; D uncertain. The CDR3 contains 13 residues. V lost 0 bases, J lost 5 bases, and 7 bases lay in between. Germline CDR1 and CDR2: SGHDT and YYEEEE. The chain's CDR3 is CASSLGGIDTQYF. The CDR3 nucleotides read TGTGCCAGCAGCTTGGGTGGGATAGATACGCAGTATTTT.

This clone was counted only a few times. The chain employs TRBV10-3 and TRBJ2-1; the D is unclear. Germline CDR1 reads ENHRY; CDR2 reads SYGVKD. The CDR3 runs 14 residues. V was clipped by 5 bases and J by 9 bases, with 17 bases between them. The CDR3 sequence is CAISSSQIWIEQFF. Written as DNA, the CDR3 is TGTGCCATCAGTTCTTCACAGATATGGATTGAGCAGTTCTTC.

CDR3 nucleotide sequence: TGCAGTGCTGGTTATACCACTGAAGCTTTCTTT. Translated: CSAGYTTEAFF. The chain combines TRBV20-1 with TRBJ1-1; D remains unclear. The V end lost 5 bases, the J end lost 4 bases, and 8 bases lay between the germline ends. The germline CDR1 and CDR2 sequences are DFQATT and SNEGSKA (reference sequence). The CDR3 is 11 residues long.

This chain connects TRBV30 to TRBJ2-1; perhaps TRBD2 as D (5 bases). The V gene lost 3 bases and the J gene lost 0 bases, with 18 bases spanning the gap. CDR1 and CDR2 from the germline V gene are GTSNPN and SVGIG (reference sequence). The length of the CDR3 is 17 residues. The CDR3 sequence is CAWRGSKGYSSYNEQFF. For the CDR3, the DNA is TGTGCCTGGAGGGGGAGTAAGGGATACAGCTCCTACAATGAGCAGTTCTTC.

This clone showed up just once. The chain couples TRBV11-2 to TRBJ2-5; 12 bases fit TRBD2. The CDR3 sequence is 16 residues long. CDR1 and CDR2 (germline): SGHAT, FQNNGV. The V segment lost 4 bases and the J segment 6 bases; nucleotides outside the gene matches: 9. The CDR3: CASSYKTSGGPQTQYF. CDR3 DNA sequence: TGTGCCAGCAGCTATAAGACTAGCGGGGGCCCTCAGACCCAGTACTTC.

V and J are TRBV10-2 and TRBJ1-1; no clear D gene. Trimming removed 6 bases from V and 1 base from J, with 9 bases in between. Germline V gene lookup returns CDR1 WSHSY and CDR2 SAAADI. The CDR3 covers 13 residues. The CDR3 loop is CASRGDKNTEAFF. CDR3 nucleotides: TGCGCCAGCAGGGGAGACAAGAACACTGAAGCTTTCTTT.

The chain joins TRBV5-6 to TRBJ1-3; D gene unclear. Per the germline V gene, CDR1 is SGHDT and CDR2 is YYEEEE. Trimming took off 0 bases at V and 2 bases at J, with 9 bases between the two ends. The CDR3 length is 15 residues. The CDR3 DNA is TGTGCCAGCAGCTTGGATGGAACGCCTGGAAACACCATATATTTT. Protein product: CASSLDGTPGNTIYF.

This chain uses TRBV4-1 with TRBJ1-2; D unclear. In germline, CDR1 is MGHRA, CDR2 YSYEKL. This CDR3 is built from 15 residues. V was clipped by 1 base and J by 5 bases, with 14 bases between them. CDR3 sequence (DNA): TGCGCCAGCAGCCAAGTTGGCATACGAATTTATGGCTACACCTTC. As protein: CASSQVGIRIYGYTF.